Each of the 10 T cell receptor beta chains below was sequenced from the same sample in a study of blood T cell repertoires in COVID-19. Clones were read by immunoSEQ multiplex PCR, and TCRdb kept only the in-frame ones, dropping some. The sample holds 250,000 to 300,000 clones, 75% to 85% seen once. The source material was peripheral blood. The receptors derive from a man aged 50 or older with active or convalescent COVID-19.

The chain combines TRBV6-2 or TRBV6-3 with TRBJ2-1, with 8 bases matching TRBD2. The CDR3 extends over 16 amino acids. Germline CDR1 is MNHEY and CDR2 is SVGEGT. The V gene end was trimmed by 5 bases and the J gene end by 3 bases; junction bases not matched to a gene: 9. CDR3 in amino acids: CASSRQTSAVYNEQFF. CDR3 coding DNA: TGTGCCAGCAGTCGTCAGACTAGCGCGGTCTACAATGAGCAGTTCTTC.

The chain carries TRBV6-5 and TRBJ1-2; possible D gene TRBD1, 6 bases. Per germline, CDR1 MNHEY and CDR2 SVGAGI. V was clipped by 6 bases and J by 4 bases, with 9 bases between them. This CDR3 comprises 12 residues. CDR3 DNA sequence: TGTGCCAGCAGCCAGACAGGCTATGGCTACACCTTC. It codes for CASSQTGYGYTF.

The V gene is TRBV28, the J gene TRBJ2-3; the match to TRBD2 covers 7 bases. The trim removed 11 bases at V and 1 base at J, leaving 6 bases unmatched. Germline V CDR1 and CDR2: MDHEN, SYDVKM. CDR3 length: 13 residues. The DNA of the CDR3 is TGTGCCGGAGGTGGGGGGGGCACAGATACGCAGTATTTT. It yields the protein CAGGGGGTDTQYF.

This chain connects TRBV28 to TRBJ1-3, with unresolved D. From germline, CDR1 is MDHEN and CDR2 SYDVKM. This CDR3 has 14 amino acids. The V end was cut by 8 bases, the J end by 2 bases, with 13 bases between. CDR3 coding DNA: TGTGCCAGCCGACTAGCTACAGCTGGAAACACCATATATTTT. Translating gives CASRLATAGNTIYF.

The V gene is TRBV7-3, the J gene TRBJ2-1; D might be TRBD2 (5 bases). V lost 0 bases and J 11 bases, leaving 14 bases between the germline ends. CDR1 SGHTA and CDR2 FQGTGA come from the germline V gene. CDR3 length equals 14 residues. CDR3 residues: CASSLTRESPKQFF. CDR3 DNA sequence: TGTGCCAGCAGCTTAACGAGGGAGTCACCGAAGCAGTTCTTC.

This clone was picked up one time. This rearrangement joins TRBV7-8 to TRBJ2-5, with 10 nucleotides matching TRBD2. This CDR3 spans 17 amino acids. Unmatched junction bases numbered 7, after V lost 1 base and J lost 2 bases. Germline values: CDR1 SGHVS, CDR2 FQNEAQ. As DNA, the CDR3 is TGTGCCAGCAGCTTAGAGGCCCTAGCGGGGGATCAAGAGACCCAGTACTTC. Residues: CASSLEALAGDQETQYF. Supplemented by reference TRBV7-8 and TRBJ2-5, the full variable domain reads GAGVSQSPRYKVAKRGQDVALRCDPISGHVSLFWYQQALGQGPEFLTYFQNEAQLDKSGLPSDRFFAERPEGSVSTLKIQRTQQEDSAVYLCASSLEALAGDQETQYFGPGTRLLVL.

The chain has TRBV29-1 and TRBJ2-7, with D possibly being TRBD1 (5 bases). The CDR3 runs 13 residues. From germline, CDR1 is SQVTM and CDR2 ANQGSEA. Trimming left V 7 bases short and J 0 bases short, with 13 bases between. CDR3 in DNA: TGCAGCGCTGGGGCAGGCTTCTCCTACGAGCAGTACTTC. Translated: CSAGAGFSYEQYF.

J is TRBJ1-2 and V is TRBV21-1; TRBD1 was called by the table and not checked on the DNA. TRBV21-1 is given as a pseudogene. The CDR3 has 13 residues. CDR3 DNA sequence: TGTGCCAGCAGCAACCACAGGGGGAATGGCTACACCTTC. As protein: CASSNHRGNGYTF.

J is TRBJ2-5 and V is TRBV30, with D uncertain. Germline V gene lookup returns CDR1 GTSNPN and CDR2 SVGIG (reference sequence). The CDR3 contains 13 residues. V was cut by 1 base and J by 4 bases, with 10 bases left in between. CDR3 sequence (DNA): TGTGCCTGGAGTGGAAGTCCAGGAGAGACCCAGTACTTC. Protein: CAWSGSPGETQYF.

V gene TRBV5-6 combines with J gene TRBJ1-2; TRBD1 matches at 12 bases. The length of the CDR3 is 17 residues. Germline CDR1 and CDR2: SGHDT and YYEEEE. V shed 4 bases, J shed 3 bases, and the junction held 10 bases outside the gene matches. The CDR3 DNA follows: TGTGCCAGCAGCGTCTCCCGGGACAGGGGGCGGTACTATGGCTACACCTTC. Residues: CASSVSRDRGRYYGYTF.